The clone carrying this T cell receptor beta chain was counted between two and nine times. The sample is drawn from a study of T-cell reconstitution after alpha-beta-depleted transplantation in children. Unique molecular identifiers were used in preparing the TCRbeta library. TCRdb fed the PCR reads into MiXCR, producing one record per CDR3 protein. The sample yields around 92,000 distinct CDR3 sequences, roughly an eighth seen once. Unmatched junction bases numbered 9, after V lost 4 bases and J lost 4 bases. The germline gives CDR1 SGHRS, CDR2 YFSETQ. CDR3 length equals 15 residues. The TCR was taken from a human donor who donated a stem cell graft to a child with inherited bone marrow failure. The chain recombines TRBV5-1 with TRBJ2-5; 8 positions match TRBD1. Sequences were derived from PBMCs from the stem cell graft donor, sampled from the stem cell graft. The CDR3 nucleotides are TGCGCCAGCAGCCAGGGAGACAGGGGTCGAGAGACCCAGTACTTC. This encodes CASSQGDRGRETQYF.